The 24 T cell receptor beta chains reported below all come from one sample, sequenced in a study of T cell repertoires in cytomegalovirus infection. MiXCR, run by TCRdb on the reads, gives a single entry per CDR3 protein. This sample has some 700,000 distinct CDR3 sequences, with around 31% found just once. Their recognized antigens are unknown. The sequences come from cultured PBMCs, collected from culture after CMV antigen stimulation. The receptors here all came from a human donor in good health (CMV status not recorded). Some clones in this sample may be carry-over from other donors' samples.

V is TRBV7-9 and J is TRBJ2-3; D is ambiguous. CDR3 size: 13 residues. With 5 bases removed from V and 6 bases from J, the gap between germline ends came to 12 bases. CDR1 is SEHNR, CDR2 FQNEAQ, per germline (reference sequence). The CDR3 sequence is CASSPVMRDTQYF. The CDR3 DNA follows: TGTGCCAGCAGCCCGGTGATGCGGGATACGCAGTATTTT.

The chain couples TRBV7-9 to TRBJ2-3, with D possibly TRBD2 on 6 matching bases. V lost 0 bases to trimming and J lost 0 bases, with 13 bases between them. Germline V gene lookup returns CDR1 SEHNR and CDR2 FQNEAQ (reference sequence). The CDR3 consists of 17 residues. DNA for the CDR3: TGTGCCAGCAGCTTAGCGAGGGACTGGAGGAGCACAGATACGCAGTATTTT. It translates to CASSLARDWRSTDTQYF. The full variable domain, its missing parts supplied by reference TRBV7-9 and TRBJ2-3, is DTGVSQNPRHKITKRGQNVTFRCDPISEHNRLYWYRQTLGQGPEFLTYFQNEAQLEKSRLLSDRFSAERPKGSFSTLEIQRTEQGDSAMYLCASSLARDWRSTDTQYFGPGTRLTVL.

The V call is TRBV11-3, the J call TRBJ2-1, with 8 nucleotides matching TRBD2. V was clipped by 4 bases and J by 7 bases; unmatched bases: 9. The CDR3 is 15 amino acids. CDR1 and CDR2 (germline): SGHNT, YENEEA. CDR3 sequence (DNA): TGTGCCAGCAGCTCTAGTCTAGCGGGCGGGAATGAGCAGTTCTTC. Protein: CASSSSLAGGNEQFF.

This clonotype was detected a few times. The chain is built from TRBV5-4 and TRBJ1-3, with D maybe TRBD1 (5 bases). This CDR3 contains 15 residues. Germline V gene lookup returns CDR1 SGHNT and CDR2 YYREEE (reference sequence). The V end was cut by 0 bases, the J end by 9 bases, with 16 bases between. The CDR3 spells CASSLGTGRGSTIYF. CDR3 nucleotides: TGTGCCAGCAGCTTGGGAACAGGCCGGGGGAGCACCATATATTTT.

This clonotype was picked up a small number of times. The chain is built from TRBV20-1 and TRBJ1-4, with D possibly matching TRBD1 (5 bases). V was cut by 4 bases and J by 3 bases, with 12 bases left in between. The length of the CDR3 is 14 residues. CDR1 DFQATT and CDR2 SNEGSKA come from the germline V gene (reference sequence). The chain's CDR3 is CSAIPGYSNEKLFF. DNA of the CDR3: TGCAGTGCTATACCAGGGTATTCTAATGAAAAACTGTTTTTT.

The chain couples TRBV5-1 to TRBJ1-1, with unresolved D. V was trimmed by 0 bases and J by 2 bases, leaving 14 bases between them. The CDR3 has 16 amino acids. Germline V gene data show CDR1 as SGHRS and CDR2 as YFSETQ. The chain's CDR3 is CASSLGPQVRNTEAFF. Here the CDR3 DNA reads TGCGCCAGCAGCTTGGGGCCCCAGGTTCGAAACACTGAAGCTTTCTTT. Using reference TRBV5-1 and TRBJ1-1 for the parts outside the CDR3, the full variable domain is KAGVTQTPRYLIKTRGQQVTLSCSPISGHRSVSWYQQTPGQGLQFLFEYFSETQRNKGNFPGRFSGRQFSNSRSEMNVSTLELGDSALYLCASSLGPQVRNTEAFFGQGTRLTVV.

The rearrangement links TRBV10-3 to TRBJ2-1; 8 bases line up with TRBD2. This CDR3 region has 14 residues. Germline CDR1 ENHRY, CDR2 SYGVKD. The junction had 8 bases not matched to a gene; V was cut back by 8 bases and J by 5 bases. CDR3 residues: CAILRRGANNEQFF. In DNA form, the CDR3 reads TGTGCCATCCTTCGGCGGGGGGCAAACAATGAGCAGTTCTTC.

This clonotype was observed a handful of times. This chain uses TRBV7-2 with TRBJ2-1, with 12 bases that match TRBD2. V shed 3 bases, J shed 6 bases, and the junction held 6 bases outside the gene matches. Germline V CDR1 and CDR2: SGHTA, FQGNSA. CDR3 length equals 16 residues. The CDR3 sequence: CASSFPGLAGRNEQFF. The CDR3 DNA reads as TGTGCCAGCAGCTTCCCCGGACTAGCGGGACGCAATGAGCAGTTCTTC.

This chain links TRBV6-5 with TRBJ2-5, with a possible D match to TRBD1 (5 bases). CDR3 length: 16 residues. Trimming shortened V by 0 bases and J by 4 bases, and 15 bases separated the two germline ends. In germline, CDR1 is MNHEY, CDR2 SVGAGI. CDR3: CASSYSFAGPGETQYF. CDR3 nucleotides: TGTGCCAGCAGTTACTCCTTCGCAGGGCCTGGAGAGACCCAGTACTTC.

This clonotype was observed a handful of times. The V and J genes are TRBV7-6 and TRBJ2-3; no reliable D call. CDR3 size: 14 residues. V gave up 5 bases and J gave up 3 bases, with 12 bases separating them. Germline V lookup: CDR1 SGHVS, CDR2 FNYEAQ. CDR3 coding DNA: TGTGCCAGCAGCCGAAACGGGTGGACAGATACGCAGTATTTT. This translates into CASSRNGWTDTQYF.

This clonotype was observed many times. V usage is TRBV7-8 and J usage is TRBJ1-1; D remains ambiguous. This CDR3 has 16 residues. Trimming removed 4 bases at V and 0 bases at J, with 15 bases between. Germline-derived CDR1 and CDR2 are SGHVS and FQNEAQ. CDR3 residues: CASSSRGSTMNTEAFF. Here the CDR3 DNA reads TGTGCCAGCAGCTCCCGGGGTTCGACGATGAACACTGAAGCTTTCTTT. The full variable domain, in which reference TRBV7-8 and TRBJ1-1 provide the parts outside the CDR3, is GAGVSQSPRYKVAKRGQDVALRCDPISGHVSLFWYQQALGQGPEFLTYFQNEAQLDKSGLPSDRFFAERPEGSVSTLKIQRTQQEDSAVYLCASSSRGSTMNTEAFFGQGTRLTVV.

The genes are TRBV7-2 and TRBJ2-1, with TRBD2 as a possible D gene (7 bases). Germline V gene lookup returns CDR1 SGHTA and CDR2 FQGNSA. Trimming removed 1 base from V and 4 bases from J, with 14 bases in between. The CDR3 runs to 16 residues. CDR3 sequence reads: CASSLGGGPAYNEQFF. CDR3 nucleotide sequence: TGTGCCAGCAGCTTAGGCGGGGGCCCCGCGTACAATGAGCAGTTCTTC.

This clonotype came up a few times. The rearrangement links TRBV14 to TRBJ2-6, with TRBD1 as a possible D gene (6 bases). The V end lost 4 bases, the J end lost 0 bases, and 16 bases lay between the germline ends. The CDR3 totals 18 residues. Germline loops: CDR1 SGHDN, CDR2 FVKESK. The CDR3 reads CASSPIQGLFSGANVLTF. The CDR3 DNA sequence: TGTGCCAGCAGCCCAATACAGGGCCTCTTCTCTGGGGCCAACGTCCTGACTTTC.

There are a few counts of this clonotype. The chain employs TRBV10-3 and TRBJ2-7, with D tentatively TRBD1 (7 bases). CDR3 length: 15 amino acids. The ends were cut back, 6 bases at V and 1 base at J, with 16 bases in the middle. The V gene's germline CDR1 is ENHRY and CDR2 SYGVKD. The DNA of the CDR3 is TGTGCCATCAGCCCAGGGGGGCGATCGTCCTACGAGCAGTACTTC. Protein: CAISPGGRSSYEQYF.

With regard to this clonotype: The junction departs from the called germline gene at one end, perhaps through a read error. The rearrangement uses TRBV20-1 and TRBJ2-3, with 11 bases identical to TRBD2. The length of the CDR3 is 13 residues. Germline loops: CDR1 DFQATT, CDR2 SNEGSKA (reference sequence). CDR3 sequence: CLGTSGSTDTQYF. Written as DNA, the CDR3 is TGTCTGGGGACTAGCGGATCCACAGATACGCAGTATTTT.

CDR3 protein: CASSYGSRRDEQYF. Written as DNA, the CDR3 is TGTGCCAGCAGTTACGGGTCTCGGAGGGACGAGCAGTACTTC. This chain uses TRBV6-6 with TRBJ2-7; D perhaps matches TRBD2 (6 bases). Between the trimmed V and J ends, which lost 2 bases and 5 bases, there was a span of 13 bases. Germline assignment: CDR1 MNHNY and CDR2 SVGAGI (reference sequence). The CDR3 runs to 14 residues.

A few counts support this clonotype. J is TRBJ2-7 and V is TRBV2, with 7 bases fitting TRBD2. The J segment lost 2 bases and the V segment lost 1 base, leaving 5 bases of the junction unmatched. CDR3 length equals 15 residues. Germline V lookup: CDR1 SNHLY, CDR2 FYNNEI. CDR3 sequence: CASSEGAGLPYEQYF. In DNA form, the CDR3 reads TGTGCCAGCAGTGAAGGAGCGGGGCTTCCCTACGAGCAGTACTTC.

V and J are TRBV28 and TRBJ2-7, with D perhaps given as TRBD1 or TRBD2 (5 bases each). The CDR3 is 14 amino acids. V lost 8 bases and J 5 bases, leaving 19 bases between the germline ends. The V gene's germline CDR1 is MDHEN and CDR2 SYDVKM. CDR3 in amino acids: CASQGVGSSHEQYF. In DNA, the CDR3 is TGTGCCAGCCAAGGGGTGGGGAGTTCCCACGAGCAGTACTTC. Based on the CDR3 plus reference TRBV28 and TRBJ2-7, the full variable domain is DVKVTQSSRYLVKRTGEKVFLECVQDMDHENMFWYRQDPGLGLRLIYFSYDVKMKEKGDIPEGYSVSREKKERFSLILESASTNQTSMYLCASQGVGSSHEQYFGPGTRLTVT.

This clonotype was found many times. The chain employs TRBV19 and TRBJ1-4; tentatively, D is TRBD1 (5 bases). Germline loops: CDR1 LNHDA, CDR2 SQIVND (reference sequence). This CDR3 region has 15 residues. V gave up 5 bases and J gave up 6 bases, with 16 bases separating them. The CDR3 region is CASSPRLGGYEKLFF. As DNA, the CDR3 is TGTGCCAGTAGTCCACGCCTCGGGGGTTATGAAAAACTGTTTTTT.

The chain uses TRBV12-3 or TRBV12-4 and TRBJ2-5; TRBD2 agrees at 13 bases. With V trimmed by 5 bases and J by 7 bases, 7 bases remained unmatched. The CDR3 runs to 15 residues. CDR3 protein: CASSAGLAGAGTQYF. The CDR3 nucleotides are TGTGCCAGCAGTGCCGGACTAGCGGGAGCGGGGACCCAGTACTTC.

This clonotype has at least ten counts. The rearrangement links TRBV7-8 to TRBJ1-5; 7 bases match TRBD1. Germline V gene lookup returns CDR1 SGHVS and CDR2 FQNEAQ. This CDR3 spans 18 amino acids. V lost 6 bases and J lost 6; bases outside the gene matches: 20. CDR3 in amino acids: CASSPTFPTGVGFQPQHF. CDR3 bases: TGTGCCAGCAGTCCCACCTTCCCCACAGGGGTGGGCTTTCAGCCCCAGCATTTT.

The chain links TRBV6-6 to TRBJ1-2, with a weak D call TRBD1 (6 bases). Trimming stripped 4 bases from V and 7 bases from J, with 13 bases between. CDR3 length equals 13 residues. In germline, CDR1 is MNHNY, CDR2 SVGAGI (reference sequence). For the CDR3, the DNA is TGTGCCAGCAGTTCAGCAGGGGATGGTGGCTACACCTTC. As protein: CASSSAGDGGYTF.

V usage is TRBV5-1 and J usage is TRBJ2-7, with 7 bases fitting TRBD1. V trimming: 2 bases; J trimming: 4 bases; junction bases outside the gene matches: 9. Looked up from germline, CDR1 is SGHRS and CDR2 is YFSETQ. This CDR3 spans 15 amino acids. CDR3 DNA: TGCGCCAGCAGCTTATTGACGGGACAGAATTACGAGCAGTACTTC. Translated: CASSLLTGQNYEQYF.

The chain has TRBV6-1 and TRBJ1-5; D remains unclear. Trimming shortened V by 3 bases and J by 2 bases, and 8 bases separated the two germline ends. The CDR3 spans 14 residues. The V gene's germline CDR1 is MNHNS and CDR2 SASEGT. For the CDR3, the DNA is TGTGCCAGCAGTGAGACGGACCGCAATCAGCCCCAGCATTTT. Protein sequence: CASSETDRNQPQHF.